A selection of T cell receptor beta chains follows, all from one sample in a study of cytomegalovirus exposure and HLA in healthy donors. Here immunoSEQ multiplex PCR was the method, and the copy in TCRdb shows in-frame clones only, minus some. This table holds some 130,000 clones, around three quarters found once. The sample comprised PBMCs. The source of these receptors is a man aged 40-55 years in good health and CMV-seronegative. Both conserved end residues are part of each CDR3. A D gene is named only where the DNA matches it firmly.

cdr3_aa,v_call,d_call,j_call
CASSSGLAVTDTQYF,TRBV6-5,TRBD2,TRBJ2-3
CASSRGTGELFF,TRBV7-9,-,TRBJ2-2
CASSLGSYNSPLHF,TRBV7-2,-,TRBJ1-6
CASSYSSGDTQYF,TRBV6-6,TRBD2,TRBJ2-3
CASSNGQGNSPLHF,TRBV6-6,TRBD1,TRBJ1-6
CASSLPGTSGHNEQFF,TRBV5-1,TRBD2,TRBJ2-1
CASSLWGGRGPGELFF,TRBV28,TRBD2,TRBJ2-2
CASSTPGQRNEQYF,TRBV6-5,TRBD1,TRBJ2-7
CASSLGQAGGRNEQFF,TRBV27,TRBD2,TRBJ2-1
CASSVSGNYGYTF,TRBV9,-,TRBJ1-2
CASSLRDNQPQHF,TRBV7-2,-,TRBJ1-5
CASSLGGQGQPQHF,TRBV7-2,-,TRBJ1-5
CASSLMTGNTDTQYF,TRBV7-3,TRBD1,TRBJ2-3
CASSRRQGPDTQYF,TRBV5-1,TRBD1,TRBJ2-3
CATSGGAQETQYF,TRBV19,TRBD2,TRBJ2-5
CASRLIEEAGGSDEQYF,TRBV12-2,-,TRBJ2-7
CASSQWGTAKETQYF,TRBV27,TRBD1,TRBJ2-5
CASSQGASGNIYEQYF,TRBV28,TRBD2,TRBJ2-7
CASSQTVGASGGFLYEQYF,TRBV4-1,TRBD2,TRBJ2-7
CASSNRKTGTETQYF,TRBV11-2,-,TRBJ2-5
CASSLSRGRRETQYF,TRBV7-9,TRBD1,TRBJ2-5
CAWDLGGQETQYF,TRBV30,-,TRBJ2-5
CATSRSQGIAYEQYF,TRBV15,-,TRBJ2-7
CASSKLYGYTF,TRBV28,-,TRBJ1-2
CATSRGATGTGRLEQYF,TRBV15,TRBD1,TRBJ2-7
CSVLWALGEKLFF,TRBV29-1,-,TRBJ1-4
CASSSPGDSEQYF,TRBV28,-,TRBJ2-7
CSVQGGSTDTQYF,TRBV29-1,-,TRBJ2-3